This T cell receptor (beta chain) was captured in a study of OX40 agonist ivuxolimab in advanced cancers. The overall study: Two cutaneous melanoma patients and one hepatocellular carcinoma patient, three in all, had partial responses.

Exclusion applied to patients with autoimmune disease history or systemic immunosuppression. Study-wide points: Certain nonresponding patients likewise had low normalized T-cell clonal expansion.

TCRdb's table, derived via immunoSEQ multiplex PCR, lists solely in-frame clones and lacks some. In the table there are tens of thousands of clones, roughly 93% of which are singletons. Note on this clone: Its cognate antigen is unknown.

Sequencing used CD4+ or CD8+ T cells sorted from blood, obtained in a trial of the OX40 agonist ivuxolimab. The TCR originated in an adult with an advanced solid tumor such as melanoma, head and neck, liver or kidney cancer.

CDR3 residues: CASSLTGGGTEAFF. The CDR3 nucleotides read TGTGCCAGCAGTTTAACAGGGGGCGGGACTGAAGCTTTCTTT. The V gene is TRBV28, the J gene TRBJ1-1, with 9 bases identical to TRBD1. J lost 5 bases, V lost 2 bases, and 3 bases had no gene match. The CDR3 covers 14 residues. Germline V gene data show CDR1 as MDHEN and CDR2 as SYDVKM.